This record looks at one T cell receptor beta chain sequence and its context. The data are from a study of shared clonotypes between healthy human individuals. The protocol was immunoSEQ multiplex PCR, while the TCRdb copy is restricted to in-frame clones and leaves out a portion. The sample includes about 1,800,000 clones, over 85% of them seen just once. It was CD45RO-negative cells, positively selected for CCR7, that made up naive CD8 cells, with terminally differentiated effector memory CD45RA+ cells excluded. Trimming removed 1 base from V and 6 bases from J, with 12 bases in between. CDR1 is SEHNR and CDR2 is FQNEAQ in the germline V gene (reference sequence). The length of the CDR3 is 14 residues.

This chain links TRBV7-9 with TRBJ2-5, with a possible D match to TRBD2 (6 bases). The sequencing sample was made of naive CD8+ T cells sorted from blood. This TCR derives from a man between 18 and 35 years old in good health. The CDR3: CASSLEASAKTQYF. Written as DNA, the CDR3 is TGTGCCAGCAGCTTAGAGGCTAGCGCAAAGACCCAGTACTTC.